These T cell receptor beta chains were read from a single sample in a study of CD4 and CD8 cells across lung adenocarcinoma regions. TCRdb recomputed calls from the PCR reads with MiXCR, one row per CDR3 protein. The profile shows roughly 19,000 distinct CDR3 sequences, 51% of them singletons. The source material was CD8+ T cells from the center of a lung tumor. The receptor source for this set is a female donor with lung adenocarcinoma. The CD4 and CD8 labels of this study may be unreliable. Each CDR3 is given with its conserved first and last residue.

>TRBJ2-5|TRBV6-1
CASTITEGPYPQYF
>TRBJ2-3|TRBV10-2
CASSEWEGYTDTQYF
>TRBJ2-2|TRBV27
CASSLRENTGELFF
>-|TRBV6-1
CASRVSGFSAKDTQYF
>TRBJ2-5|TRBV12-3/TRBV12-4
CASTPPPSSGVKTQYF
>TRBJ2-4|TRBV6-1
CASSAAGRARTKNIQYF
>-|TRBV6-1
CASSEGGFRAKNTQYF
>TRBJ2-1|TRBV6-5
CASSYSGGPDEQFF
>TRBJ2-5|TRBV27
CAGSGLGRTETQYF
>TRBJ2-4|TRBV7-2
CASAGGGGGDQDTQYF
>-|TRBV10-3
CASSESPGRSYEQYF
>TRBJ2-4|TRBV6-2/TRBV6-3
CRSTGRGGKNTQYF
>-|TRBV9
CASSVGDRGYEQYF
>TRBJ2-4|TRBV25-1
CASSDPGLCAKNIQYF
>TRBJ1-5|TRBV11-3
CASSLGGYQPQHF
>TRBJ2-7|TRBV7-2
CASSAPGGALSSYEQYF
>TRBJ1-1|TRBV11-2
CASSTGGYTEAFF
>-|TRBV6-5
CASSSGTASYEQYF
>-|TRBV7-2
CASSSWGRGGHETQYF
>TRBJ2-1|TRBV20-1
CSARVGTSGQEQFF
>TRBJ2-4|TRBV6-1
CASSPRLAAVLQNTQYF
>TRBJ2-2|TRBV6-1
CASSEAAGEAGELFF
>TRBJ2-4|TRBV10-3
CAIRPSGGGDKNMQYF
>TRBJ2-1|TRBV10-2
CASSERQSEQFF
>TRBJ2-3|TRBV10-1
CASSGGRAQDTQYF
>TRBJ2-7|TRBV4-3
CASSQTSLAGDSYEQYF
>TRBJ2-3|TRBV11-2
CASSGLAGGDDTQYF
>TRBJ1-2|TRBV6-1
CASRDRRRSGYTF
>TRBJ2-1|TRBV20-1
CSASRGQPSVYNEQFF
>-|TRBV10-2
CASSEFLTYEQYF
>TRBJ2-3|TRBV25-1
CASSESLAGGQDTQYF
>TRBJ2-5|TRBV10-3
CAISERVEETQYF
>TRBJ1-2|TRBV10-1
CASSPNGATDGYTF
>TRBJ2-3|TRBV11-1
CGSSAPDTQYF
>TRBJ2-5|TRBV6-1
CASSVAGGPGETQYF
>TRBJ2-3|TRBV6-1
CASSDLAGSSTDTQYF
>TRBJ2-5|TRBV6-2/TRBV6-3
CATYRASGGPGAGTQYF
>TRBJ2-4|TRBV7-2
CATGLGAKDMQYF
>TRBJ2-5|TRBV4-2
CASSRPPGEQYF
>-|TRBV6-1
CASSEAGGQRSTDIQYF
>TRBJ2-2|TRBV6-1
CASSKTSGGGGELFF
>TRBJ2-1|TRBV28
CASSLYGLLALEQFF
>-|TRBV7-7
CGSRHGTNNTQYF
>TRBJ2-1|TRBV6-5
CASSSTQWGAEQFF
>TRBJ2-1|TRBV27
CASSFPEGGNEQFF
>-|TRBV7-2
CASSLGGGAGLSYEQYF
>TRBJ2-5|TRBV6-1
CASSEGGGGQDQDTQYF
>TRBJ2-7|TRBV3-1
CASSRASGSFYEQYF
>TRBJ2-3|TRBV24-1
CATSGQRGQGATPFTDTQYF
>TRBJ2-3|TRBV10-1
CASSPGTGSPDTQYF
>TRBJ1-1|TRBV6-1
CASRGVKGTEAFF
>TRBJ2-7|TRBV6-1
CASSTNAKGSYEQYF
>TRBJ2-2|TRBV4-3
CASSQVPGDSAGELFF
>TRBJ2-3|TRBV27
CAGSGGRPPDTQYF
>-|TRBV27
CASSPTRDGEQYF
>-|TRBV11-1
CASSYGQGRETQYF
>TRBJ2-4|TRBV6-1
CASSLAGGHTDIQYF
>TRBJ2-3|TRBV6-2/TRBV6-3
CASGDNGLAGTDTQYF
>TRBJ1-2|TRBV25-1
CASSVPWAGNYGYTF